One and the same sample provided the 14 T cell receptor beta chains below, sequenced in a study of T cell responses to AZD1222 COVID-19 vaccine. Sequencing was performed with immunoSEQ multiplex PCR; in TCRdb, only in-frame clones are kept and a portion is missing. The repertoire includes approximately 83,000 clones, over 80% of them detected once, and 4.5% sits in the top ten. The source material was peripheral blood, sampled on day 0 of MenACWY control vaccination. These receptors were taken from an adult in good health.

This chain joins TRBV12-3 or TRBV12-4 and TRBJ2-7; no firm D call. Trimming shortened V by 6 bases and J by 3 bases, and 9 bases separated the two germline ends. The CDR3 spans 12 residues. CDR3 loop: CASSRVGYEQYF. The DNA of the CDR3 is TGTGCCAGCAGCCGTGTGGGCTACGAGCAGTACTTC.

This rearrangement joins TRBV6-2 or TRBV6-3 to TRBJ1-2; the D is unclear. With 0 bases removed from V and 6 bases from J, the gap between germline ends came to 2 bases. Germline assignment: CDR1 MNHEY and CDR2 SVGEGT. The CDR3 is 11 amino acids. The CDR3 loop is CASSYSHGYTF. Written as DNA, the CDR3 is TGTGCCAGCAGTTACTCTCATGGCTACACCTTC.

CDR3 in DNA: TGTGCCAGCTCACCGGGATCCCACGAGCAGTACTTC. Its protein product is CASSPGSHEQYF. This chain links TRBV18 with TRBJ2-7, with unresolved D. Germline V lookup: CDR1 KGHSH, CDR2 LQKENI. The CDR3 contains 12 residues. V was cut by 3 bases and J by 5 bases, with 8 bases left in between.

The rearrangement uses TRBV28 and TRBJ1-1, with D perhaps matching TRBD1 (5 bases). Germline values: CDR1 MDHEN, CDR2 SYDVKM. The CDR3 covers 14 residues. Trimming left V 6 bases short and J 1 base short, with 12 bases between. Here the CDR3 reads CASSQIDRNTEAFF. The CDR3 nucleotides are TGTGCCAGCAGCCAGATCGACAGGAACACTGAAGCTTTCTTT.

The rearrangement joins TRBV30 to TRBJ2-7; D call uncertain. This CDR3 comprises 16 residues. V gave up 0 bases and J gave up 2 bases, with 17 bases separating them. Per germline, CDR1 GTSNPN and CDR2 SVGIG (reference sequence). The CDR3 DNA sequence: TGTGCCTGGAGTGTATTAGGACCATACGGGCCCTACGAGCAGTACTTC. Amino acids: CAWSVLGPYGPYEQYF.

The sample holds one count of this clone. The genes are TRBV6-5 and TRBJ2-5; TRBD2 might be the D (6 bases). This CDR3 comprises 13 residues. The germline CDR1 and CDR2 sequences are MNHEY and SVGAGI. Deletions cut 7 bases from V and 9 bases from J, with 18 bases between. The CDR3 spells CASIQPNSGPQYF. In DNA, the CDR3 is TGTGCCAGCATCCAACCGAATAGCGGTCCCCAGTACTTC.

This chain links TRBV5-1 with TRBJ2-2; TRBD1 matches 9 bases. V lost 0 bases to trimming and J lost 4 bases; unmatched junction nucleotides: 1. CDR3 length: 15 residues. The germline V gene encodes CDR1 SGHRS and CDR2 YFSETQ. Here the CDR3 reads CASSLGQGGTGELFF. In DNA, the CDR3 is TGCGCCAGCAGCTTGGGACAGGGGGGCACCGGGGAGCTGTTTTTT.

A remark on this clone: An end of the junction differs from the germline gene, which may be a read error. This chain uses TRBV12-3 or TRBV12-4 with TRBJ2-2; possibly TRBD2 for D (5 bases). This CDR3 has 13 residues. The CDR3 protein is CASSLPPPGEMFF. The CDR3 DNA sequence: TGTGCCAGCAGTTTGCCCCCACCCGGGGAGATGTTTTTT.

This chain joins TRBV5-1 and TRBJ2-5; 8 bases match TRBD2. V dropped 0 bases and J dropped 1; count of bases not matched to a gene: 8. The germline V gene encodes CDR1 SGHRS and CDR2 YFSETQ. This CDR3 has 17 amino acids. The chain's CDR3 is CASSLAASGSLQETQYF. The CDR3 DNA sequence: TGCGCCAGCAGCTTGGCCGCCAGCGGGAGTCTCCAAGAGACCCAGTACTTC.

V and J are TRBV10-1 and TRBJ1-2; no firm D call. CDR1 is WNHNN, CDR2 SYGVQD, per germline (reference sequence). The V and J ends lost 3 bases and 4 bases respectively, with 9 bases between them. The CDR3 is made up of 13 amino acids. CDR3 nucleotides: TGCGCCAGCAGTGAAAATCCCAGCTATGGCTACACCTTC. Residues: CASSENPSYGYTF.

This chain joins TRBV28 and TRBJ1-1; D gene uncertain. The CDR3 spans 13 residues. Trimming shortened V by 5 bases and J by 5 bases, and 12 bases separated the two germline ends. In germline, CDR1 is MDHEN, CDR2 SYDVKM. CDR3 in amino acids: CASSRPLGTEAFF. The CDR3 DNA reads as TGTGCCAGCAGTCGCCCCCTGGGGACTGAAGCTTTCTTT.

The CDR3 spells CASSRGRFLDNEQFF. The CDR3 nucleotides read TGCGCCAGCAGCCGAGGAAGGTTTTTGGACAATGAGCAGTTCTTC. The rearrangement links TRBV5-1 to TRBJ2-1; D ambiguous. The V gene lost 4 bases and the J gene lost 5 bases, with 16 bases spanning the gap. The CDR3 length is 15 residues. The V gene's germline CDR1 is SGHRS and CDR2 YFSETQ. The full variable domain, completed using reference TRBV5-1 and TRBJ2-1, is KAGVTQTPRYLIKTRGQQVTLSCSPISGHRSVSWYQQTPGQGLQFLFEYFSETQRNKGNFPGRFSGRQFSNSRSEMNVSTLELGDSALYLCASSRGRFLDNEQFFGPGTRLTVL.

CDR3 nucleotides: TGTGCCAGCAGCCAAGTTCCAGGAGAGACCCAGTACTTC. As protein: CASSQVPGETQYF. This sequence joins TRBV14 and TRBJ2-5; D gene unclear. The germline gives CDR1 SGHDN, CDR2 FVKESK. The CDR3 is made up of 13 amino acids. V lost 1 base and J lost 4, with 7 bases in between.

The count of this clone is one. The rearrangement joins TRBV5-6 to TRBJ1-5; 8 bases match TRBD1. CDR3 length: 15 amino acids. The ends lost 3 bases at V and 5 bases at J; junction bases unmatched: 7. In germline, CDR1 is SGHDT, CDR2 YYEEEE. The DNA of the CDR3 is TGTGCCAGCAGCTACGGACAGGGAGGGGATCAGCCCCAGCATTTT. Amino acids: CASSYGQGGDQPQHF.